This TCR beta chain derives from a study of blood T cell repertoires in COVID-19. Study as a whole: From the United States, Italy and Spain came samples of acute and convalescent COVID-19.

Data came from immunoSEQ multiplex PCR; TCRdb stores just in-frame clones and leaves some out. The table shows around 450,000 clones, with about 89% occurring only once. Trimming took 6 bases from V and 5 from J, leaving 19 bases between them. This CDR3 is 15 amino acids long. The V gene's germline CDR1 is MNHEY and CDR2 SVGAGI. V is TRBV6-5 and J is TRBJ1-1; D is possibly TRBD1 (6 bases). The specimen sequenced was peripheral blood. This TCR came from a woman in her twenties or thirties with acute or convalescent COVID-19. The CDR3 coding sequence is TGTGCCAGCAGCCCAAAGGGGACAATCGCTACTGAAGCTTTCTTT. Residues: CASSPKGTIATEAFF.